The sequence of this T cell receptor (beta chain) was determined in a study of T cell clonotyping in hematopoietic cell transplantation. Study results and limitations: Recipient TCR diversity dropped after transplant; expanded clonotypes rose from day 30 to 180. Higher Inverse Simpson Index values in graft donor and pretransplant recipient predicted broader posttransplant TCR diversity.

Clones were sequenced by immunoSEQ multiplex PCR, and TCRdb holds only the in-frame ones, with some missing. Of about 12,000 clones in the sample, just under 85% were seen once. As to this clone: Its antigen is still unknown. Other nucleotide sequences in the sample specify the same CDR3.

This specimen consisted of PBMCs, obtained 100 days after allogeneic stem cell transplant. The source is a female patient in her thirties or forties who had an allogeneic stem cell transplant from a related donor, so T cells may come from the graft donor. Some clones in this sample may be carry-over from other donors' samples.

The DNA of the CDR3 is TGTGCCAGCAGCCAAGAATTCGTCGATACGCAGTATTTT. Amino acids: CASSQEFVDTQYF. The V call is TRBV14, the J call TRBJ2-3; D unclear. The CDR3 extends over 13 amino acids. The germline V gene has CDR1 SGHDN and CDR2 FVKESK. V gave up 0 bases and J gave up 6 bases, with 7 bases separating them.